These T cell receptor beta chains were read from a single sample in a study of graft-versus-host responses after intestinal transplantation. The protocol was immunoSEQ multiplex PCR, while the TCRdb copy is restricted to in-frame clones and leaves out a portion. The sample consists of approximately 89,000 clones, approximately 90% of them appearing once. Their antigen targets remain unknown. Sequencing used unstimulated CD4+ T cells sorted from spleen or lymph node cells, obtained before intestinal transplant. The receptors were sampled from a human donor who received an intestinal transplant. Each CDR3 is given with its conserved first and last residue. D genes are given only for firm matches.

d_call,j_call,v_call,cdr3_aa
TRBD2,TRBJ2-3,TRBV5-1,CASKPSGSLVDTQYF
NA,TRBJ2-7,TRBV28,CASSLGLLSVGSLLSLSYEQYF
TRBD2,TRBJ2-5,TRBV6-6,CASSYVSGGRETQYF
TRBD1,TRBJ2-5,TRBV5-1,CASSSWDSQETQYF
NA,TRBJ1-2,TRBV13,CASSSNTGPFYGYTF
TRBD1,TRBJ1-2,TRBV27,CASRTGVFEANYGYTF
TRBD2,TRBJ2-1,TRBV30,CAWTEGSGAAYNEQFF
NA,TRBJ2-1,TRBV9,CASSLLESSYNEQFF
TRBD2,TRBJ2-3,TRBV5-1,CASSVGTSFSTDTQYF
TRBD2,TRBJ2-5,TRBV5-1,CASSLRSGGETQYF
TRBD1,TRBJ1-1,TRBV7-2,CASSSGQGRVTEAFF
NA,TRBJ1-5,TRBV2,CASSGGQQQPQHF
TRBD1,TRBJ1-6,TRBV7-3,CASSLTAGGSSYNSPLHF
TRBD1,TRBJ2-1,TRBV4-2,CASSRGQGYNEQFF
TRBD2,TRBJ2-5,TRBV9,CASAMGGQETQYF
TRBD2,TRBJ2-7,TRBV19,CASSIAGTSITYEQYF
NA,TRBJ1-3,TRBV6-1,CASSIRGVGNTIYF
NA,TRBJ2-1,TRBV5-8,CASSFVGVVPNNEQFF
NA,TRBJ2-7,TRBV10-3,CAISTGAYEQYF
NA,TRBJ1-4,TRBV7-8,CASSLAADEKLFF
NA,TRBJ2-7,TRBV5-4,CASSLVGRSGYEQYF
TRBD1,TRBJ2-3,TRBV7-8,CASSLARGYTDTQYF
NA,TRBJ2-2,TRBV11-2,CASSFITPDSYTGELFF
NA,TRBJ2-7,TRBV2,CASSEGLGASGEQYF
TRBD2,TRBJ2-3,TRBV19,CASNKAGGREDTQYF
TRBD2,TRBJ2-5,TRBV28,CASSHRVGRETQYF
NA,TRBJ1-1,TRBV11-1,CASSGQFEAFF
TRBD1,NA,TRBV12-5,CASGMDRGPEQYF
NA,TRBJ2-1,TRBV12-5,CASGPTRDSYNEQFF
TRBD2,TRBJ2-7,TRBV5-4,CASSPGLAGIPLRYEQYF
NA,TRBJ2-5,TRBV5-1,CASSLGHRETQYF
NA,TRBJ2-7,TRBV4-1,CASSRDRSYEQYF
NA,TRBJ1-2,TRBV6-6,CASSYSGPYGYTF
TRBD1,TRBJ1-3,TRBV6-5,CASSYGTGGGGNTIYF
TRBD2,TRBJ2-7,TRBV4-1,CASSQDRAGGSYEQYF
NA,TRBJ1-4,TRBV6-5,CASSYSSDATNEKLFF
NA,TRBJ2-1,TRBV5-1,CASSISGSSYNEQFF
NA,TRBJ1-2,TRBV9,CASSADYRVGYTF
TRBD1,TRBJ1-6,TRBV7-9,CASSTGTGFGDSPLHF
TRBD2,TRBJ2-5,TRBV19,CASSIAGGIETQYF
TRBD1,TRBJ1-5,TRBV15,CATSRPDREYQPQHF
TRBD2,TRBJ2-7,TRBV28,CASSSTGTSGRRSYEQYF
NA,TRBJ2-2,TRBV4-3,CASSQEGGPGELFF
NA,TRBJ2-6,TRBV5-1,CASSAGQSSGANVLTF
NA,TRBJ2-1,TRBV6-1,CASSPREYNEQFF
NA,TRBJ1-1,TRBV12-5,CASNGEGRVVSFF
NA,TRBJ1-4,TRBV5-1,CASAPGPSAQEKLFF
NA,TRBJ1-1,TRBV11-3,CASSLDIQPEAFF
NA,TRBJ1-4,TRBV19,CASSMRVATNEKLFF
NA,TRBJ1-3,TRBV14,CASSQVGRTGNTIYF
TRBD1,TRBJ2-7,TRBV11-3,CASSFSGQGSYEQYF